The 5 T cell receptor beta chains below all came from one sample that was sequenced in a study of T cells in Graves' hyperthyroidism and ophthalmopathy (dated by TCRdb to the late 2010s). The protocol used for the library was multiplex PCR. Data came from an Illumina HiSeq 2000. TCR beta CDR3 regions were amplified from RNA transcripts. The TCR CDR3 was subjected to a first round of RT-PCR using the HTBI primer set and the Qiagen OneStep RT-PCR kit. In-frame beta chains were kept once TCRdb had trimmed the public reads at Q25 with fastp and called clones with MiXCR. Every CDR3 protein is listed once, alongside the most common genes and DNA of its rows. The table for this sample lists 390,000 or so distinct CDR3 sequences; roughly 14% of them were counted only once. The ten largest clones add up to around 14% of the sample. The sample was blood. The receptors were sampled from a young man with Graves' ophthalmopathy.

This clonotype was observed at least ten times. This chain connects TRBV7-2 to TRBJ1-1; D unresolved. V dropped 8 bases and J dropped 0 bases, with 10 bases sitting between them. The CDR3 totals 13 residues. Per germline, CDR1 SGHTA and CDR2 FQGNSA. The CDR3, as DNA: TGTGCCAGCGCCACGGCGTTGAACACTGAAGCTTTCTTT. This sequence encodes CASATALNTEAFF.

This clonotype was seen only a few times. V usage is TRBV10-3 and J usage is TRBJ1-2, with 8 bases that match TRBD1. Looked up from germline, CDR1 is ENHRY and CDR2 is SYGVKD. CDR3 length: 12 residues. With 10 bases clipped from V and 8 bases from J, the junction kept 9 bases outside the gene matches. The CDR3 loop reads CATSQGALGYTF. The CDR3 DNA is TGTGCCACCTCGCAGGGGGCGCTGGGCTACACCTTC.

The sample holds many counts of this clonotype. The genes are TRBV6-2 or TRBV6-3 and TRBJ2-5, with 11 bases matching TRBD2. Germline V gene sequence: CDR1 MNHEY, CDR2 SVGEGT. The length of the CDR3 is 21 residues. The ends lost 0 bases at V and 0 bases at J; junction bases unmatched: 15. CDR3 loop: CASSYSMTSGTPREYQETQYF. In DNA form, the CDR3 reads TGTGCCAGCAGTTACTCCATGACTAGCGGGACCCCTCGGGAGTACCAAGAGACCCAGTACTTC.

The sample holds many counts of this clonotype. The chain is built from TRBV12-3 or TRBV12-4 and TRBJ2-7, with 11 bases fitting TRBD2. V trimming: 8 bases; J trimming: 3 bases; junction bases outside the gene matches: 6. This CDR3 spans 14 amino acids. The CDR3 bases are TGTGCCAGCGTGACTAGCGGGGACTACTACGAGCAGTACTTC. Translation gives CASVTSGDYYEQYF.

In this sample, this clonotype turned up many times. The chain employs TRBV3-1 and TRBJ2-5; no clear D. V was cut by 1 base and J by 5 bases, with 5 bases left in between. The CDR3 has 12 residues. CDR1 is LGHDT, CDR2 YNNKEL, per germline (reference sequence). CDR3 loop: CASSQVMETQYF. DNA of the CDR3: TGTGCCAGCAGCCAAGTAATGGAGACCCAGTACTTC.